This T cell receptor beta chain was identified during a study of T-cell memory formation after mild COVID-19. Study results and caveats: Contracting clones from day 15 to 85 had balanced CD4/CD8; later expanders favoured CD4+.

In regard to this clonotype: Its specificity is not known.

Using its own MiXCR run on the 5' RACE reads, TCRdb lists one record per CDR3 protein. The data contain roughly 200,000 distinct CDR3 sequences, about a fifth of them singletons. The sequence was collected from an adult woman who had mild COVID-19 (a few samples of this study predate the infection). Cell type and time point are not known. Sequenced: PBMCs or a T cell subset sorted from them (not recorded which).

The CDR3 DNA reads as TGCAGCGTTGAACTAGCCCCGTACGAGCAGTACTTC. This gives the protein CSVELAPYEQYF. The gene calls are TRBV29-1 and TRBJ2-7, with D tentatively TRBD2 (5 bases). CDR1 SQVTM and CDR2 ANQGSEA come from the germline V gene. The CDR3 length is 12 residues. Between the trimmed V and J ends, which lost 2 bases and 4 bases, there was a span of 9 bases.